Following are 6 T cell receptor beta chains from one sample sequenced in a study of Graves' ophthalmopathy and Graves' hyperthyroidism. RNA served as the template for amplifying TCR beta CDR3 regions. First-round RT-PCR used HTBI primers; second-round multiplex PCR followed. TCRdb re-analysed the multiplex PCR reads in MiXCR, keeping a single row per CDR3 protein. This table holds a few hundred thousand distinct CDR3 sequences, roughly 39% found once. Sequencing was done on a sample of peripheral blood or thyroid tissue (not recorded which). These receptors all come from an adult man with Graves' hyperthyroidism.

This clonotype turned up a few times. The V and J genes are TRBV15 and TRBJ1-3; weak D call: TRBD1 (6 bases). The CDR3 loop spans 16 amino acids. Trimming removed 3 bases from V and 4 bases from J, with 16 bases in between. Germline-derived CDR1 and CDR2 are LNHNV and YYDKDF (reference sequence). The CDR3 nucleotides read TGTGCCACCAGCAGTGGGATAGGGGGTAACGGAAACACCATATATTTT. It specifies CATSSGIGGNGNTIYF.

The gene calls are TRBV20-1 and TRBJ2-5; 7 positions agree with TRBD2. Trimming at V came to 5 bases and at J to 5 bases, leaving 8 bases not matched to a gene. CDR3 size: 13 residues. Germline V CDR1 and CDR2: DFQATT, SNEGSKA (reference sequence). CDR3 loop: CSAPLGGEETQYF. CDR3 in DNA: TGCAGTGCTCCCCTGGGGGGGGAGGAGACCCAGTACTTC.

This clonotype was observed many times. This chain joins TRBV14 and TRBJ2-2, with unresolved D. Germline V gives CDR1 SGHDN, CDR2 FVKESK. V lost 2 bases, J lost 4 bases, and 5 bases lay in between. There are 13 residues in the CDR3. The CDR3 protein is CASSQLLTGELFF. The CDR3 nucleotides are TGTGCCAGCAGCCAACTCCTCACCGGGGAGCTGTTTTTT.

Of note for this clonotype: The junction shows a germline mismatch at one end, possibly a read error. This chain links TRBV10-2 with TRBJ2-5; no definite D call. The CDR3 contains 12 residues. The V gene's germline CDR1 is WSHSY and CDR2 SAAADI. The CDR3 region is CTSSLVSETQYF. The DNA for the CDR3 is TGCACCAGCAGCTTGGTCTCGGAGACCCAGTACTTC.

A few counts support this clonotype. One junction end does not reproduce the germline sequence, and a read error may be involved. The V gene is TRBV7-7, the J gene TRBJ2-5, with 9 nucleotides matching TRBD2. The CDR3 has 15 amino acids. Germline CDR1 reads SSHAT; CDR2 reads FNYEAQ (reference sequence). The CDR3 sequence: CASSVGLAGSETQYF. DNA of the CDR3: TGTGCTAGCAGTGTGGGCCTAGCGGGGTCGGAGACCCAGTACTTC. Full variable domain (outside the CDR3, taken from reference TRBV7-7 and TRBJ2-5): GAGVSQSPRYKVTKRGQDVTLRCDPISSHATLYWYQQALGQGPEFLTYFNYEAQPDKSGLPSDRFSAERPEGSISTLTIQRTEQRDSAMYRCASSVGLAGSETQYFGPGTRLLVL.

The chain employs TRBV27 and TRBJ1-1; 10 bases align to TRBD1. V was clipped by 5 bases and J by 1 base; unmatched bases: 13. Germline CDR1 reads MNHEY; CDR2 reads SMNVEV (reference sequence). This CDR3 is 18 amino acids long. This CDR3 is CASSPLKRTGGENTEAFF. CDR3 coding DNA: TGTGCCAGCAGTCCACTAAAAAGGACAGGGGGAGAGAACACTGAAGCTTTCTTT.